This passage covers 23 T cell receptor beta chains from one sample sequenced in a study of STAT5B mutations in CD4+ large granular lymphocyte leukemia. The table came from immunoSEQ multiplex PCR; TCRdb's copy has only in-frame clones and leaves some out. The table records more than 30,000 clones, 79% of them present only once. The sequencing input was CD4+ T cells from blood buffy coats. The receptors were gathered from a human donor in good health.

The chain is built from TRBV6-5 and TRBJ1-1; D is unclear. This CDR3 has 14 amino acids. Germline CDR1 and CDR2: MNHEY and SVGAGI. V was trimmed by 5 bases and J by 3 bases, leaving 13 bases between them. CDR3 DNA: TGTGCCAGCAGTCCGAGGCGGCCCGACACTGAAGCTTTCTTT. Amino acids: CASSPRRPDTEAFF.

This chain joins TRBV27 and TRBJ1-1, with D perhaps matching TRBD1 (6 bases). CDR3 length: 16 amino acids. Per germline, CDR1 MNHEY and CDR2 SMNVEV (reference sequence). V lost 5 bases and J lost 1, with 17 bases in between. CDR3 sequence reads: CASSPRPTGPNTEAFF. CDR3 DNA: TGTGCCAGCAGTCCTCGGCCCACAGGGCCGAACACTGAAGCTTTCTTT.

This chain connects TRBV5-1 to TRBJ2-1; D uncertain. Germline CDR1 SGHRS, CDR2 YFSETQ. This CDR3 has 13 amino acids. Trimming stripped 0 bases from V and 6 bases from J, with 7 bases between. The CDR3 DNA reads as TGCGCCAGCAGCTTGGGAGCAGGCAATGAGCAGTTCTTC. Its protein product is CASSLGAGNEQFF.

This clone was counted a single time. J is TRBJ2-6 and V is TRBV25-1; D is ambiguous. The CDR3 is 17 residues long. Germline V gene lookup returns CDR1 MGHDK and CDR2 SYGVNS. Between the trimmed V and J ends, which lost 8 bases and 0 bases, there was a span of 17 bases. The DNA of the CDR3 is TGTGCCAGCCCACCTCCAGGCCGGAGCTCTGGGGCCAACGTCCTGACTTTC. This translates into CASPPPGRSSGANVLTF.

V gene TRBV19 combines with J gene TRBJ2-4, with 11 nucleotides matching TRBD2. Germline V gene sequence: CDR1 LNHDA, CDR2 SQIVND (reference sequence). The V and J ends lost 10 bases and 2 bases, in that order; junction bases with no gene match: 10. The CDR3 consists of 16 residues. CDR3 region: CATSTLAGVTKNIQYF. Written as DNA, the CDR3 is TGTGCCACCTCTACACTAGCGGGAGTTACCAAAAACATTCAGTACTTC.

The chain uses TRBV11-3 and TRBJ2-2, with unresolved D. The V end was cut by 1 base, the J end by 6 bases, with 0 bases between. The germline CDR1 and CDR2 sequences are SGHNT and YENEEA. This CDR3 has 11 amino acids. CDR3 sequence: CASSLAGELFF. The CDR3 nucleotides are TGTGCCAGCAGCTTAGCCGGGGAGCTGTTTTTT. Using reference TRBV11-3 and TRBJ2-2 for the parts outside the CDR3, the full variable domain is EAGVVQSPRYKIIEKKQPVAFWCNPISGHNTLYWYLQNLGQGPELLIRYENEEAVDDSQLPKDRFSAERLKGVDSTLKIQPAELGDSAVYLCASSLAGELFFGEGSRLTVL.

The CDR3 DNA reads TGTGCCAGCAGCCATGCCGGGACTAGCGGGTATCGGGAGCAGTACTTC. Translation gives CASSHAGTSGYREQYF. The chain combines TRBV5-8 with TRBJ2-7; 12 nucleotides agree with TRBD2. The germline gives CDR1 SGHTS, CDR2 YDEGEE. V was pared by 4 bases and J by 7 bases, with 12 bases of the junction left unmatched. This CDR3 is built from 16 residues.

V is TRBV9 and J is TRBJ2-2, with D perhaps matching TRBD1 (6 bases). V was shortened by 2 bases and J by 1 base, with 9 bases between the two germline ends. This CDR3 has 15 residues. Per the germline V gene, CDR1 is SGDLS and CDR2 is YYNGEE. The DNA for the CDR3 is TGTGCCAGCAGCGTGGGGGCAGGGAACACCGGGGAGCTGTTTTTT. Encoded protein: CASSVGAGNTGELFF.

This clone was found a few times. This rearrangement joins TRBV2 to TRBJ1-6; no definite D call. In germline, CDR1 is SNHLY, CDR2 FYNNEI. V lost 4 bases, J lost 6 bases, and 10 bases lay in between. The CDR3 has 14 residues. CDR3 residues: CASSGRASNSPLHF. The CDR3 DNA is TGTGCCAGCAGTGGCCGGGCCAGTAATTCACCCCTCCACTTT.

The rearrangement joins TRBV11-3 to TRBJ1-1; possibly TRBD1 for D (5 bases). The V gene's germline CDR1 is SGHNT and CDR2 YENEEA. V lost 1 base, J lost 8 bases, and 8 bases lay in between. The CDR3 spans 12 residues. The DNA of the CDR3 is TGTGCCAGCAGCTTAGCCAGGGCAGAAGCTTTCTTT. It translates to CASSLARAEAFF.

The rearrangement joins TRBV5-1 to TRBJ2-5; 11 bases match TRBD1. The end of the DNA fits TRBJ2-7 better, so the J call may be wrong. This CDR3 spans 14 amino acids. CDR1 SGHRS and CDR2 YFSETQ come from the germline V gene. Here the CDR3 reads CASRDGTGGYEQYF. CDR3 DNA sequence: TGCGCCAGCAGGGACGGGACAGGGGGCTACGAGCAGTACTTC.

This chain uses TRBV2 with TRBJ2-2; D gene uncertain. Trimming removed 3 bases at V and 4 bases at J, with 6 bases between. The CDR3 runs to 13 residues. Germline V gives CDR1 SNHLY, CDR2 FYNNEI. The CDR3 region is CASSDSITGELFF. The CDR3 DNA sequence: TGTGCCAGCAGTGATAGTATCACCGGGGAGCTGTTTTTT.

This clone was seen more than once but under ten times. The V call is TRBV30, the J call TRBJ1-3; no definite D call. Trimming left V 3 bases short and J 4 bases short, with 10 bases between. CDR3 size: 13 residues. CDR1 is GTSNPN, CDR2 SVGIG, per germline (reference sequence). This CDR3 reads CAWSVVGGNTIYF. Written as DNA, the CDR3 is TGTGCCTGGAGCGTGGTAGGCGGAAACACCATATATTTT.

The sample holds a few counts of this clone. V is TRBV14 and J is TRBJ1-2, with 7 bases identical to TRBD1. V dropped 4 bases and J dropped 3; count of bases not matched to a gene: 5. The CDR3 spans 14 residues. Germline-derived CDR1 and CDR2 are SGHDN and FVKESK. The CDR3 reads CASSRGGLDYGYTF. The CDR3 DNA is TGTGCCAGCAGCCGAGGGGGCCTGGACTATGGCTACACCTTC.

J is TRBJ2-1 and V is TRBV5-5; no firm D call. The V gene lost 0 bases and the J gene lost 3 bases, with 7 bases spanning the gap. The CDR3 is made up of 14 amino acids. Germline CDR1 and CDR2: SGHKS and YYEKEE (reference sequence). The CDR3 protein is CASSLVGDYNEQFF. DNA for the CDR3: TGTGCCAGCAGCTTGGTAGGCGACTACAATGAGCAGTTCTTC.

The chain couples TRBV6-6 to TRBJ2-3; D possibly uses TRBD1 or TRBD2 (5 bases each). The V end was cut by 6 bases, the J end by 3 bases, with 19 bases between. CDR3 length: 16 residues. The V gene's germline CDR1 is MNHNY and CDR2 SVGAGI (reference sequence). The CDR3 region has the DNA TGTGCCAGCAGCCGACTCGGGGCTTCGAGTACAGATACGCAGTATTTT. Residues: CASSRLGASSTDTQYF.

This chain links TRBV30 with TRBJ2-1, with 8 bases lining up with TRBD2. Germline CDR1 is GTSNPN and CDR2 is SVGIG (reference sequence). Trimming removed 2 bases from V and 6 bases from J; junction bases left unmatched: 9. The CDR3 has 15 residues. In nucleotides, the CDR3 is TGTGCCTGGAGTAGGTACGGGAGGGCTTCCAATGAGCAGTTCTTC. It encodes CAWSRYGRASNEQFF.

The V call is TRBV11-2, the J call TRBJ2-1; maybe TRBD2 (5 bases). Trimming removed 5 bases at V and 0 bases at J, with 11 bases between. Looked up from germline, CDR1 is SGHAT and CDR2 is FQNNGV. This CDR3 has 15 residues. The CDR3 nucleotides read TGTGCCAGCAGCCGCGGAGCGGCCTCCTACAATGAGCAGTTCTTC. This encodes CASSRGAASYNEQFF. Based on the CDR3 plus reference TRBV11-2 and TRBJ2-1, the full variable domain is EAGVAQSPRYKIIEKRQSVAFWCNPISGHATLYWYQQILGQGPKLLIQFQNNGVVDDSQLPKDRFSAERLKGVDSTLKIQPAKLEDSAVYLCASSRGAASYNEQFFGPGTRLTVL.

The chain couples TRBV27 to TRBJ2-6; weak D call: TRBD2 (6 bases). CDR3 length equals 15 residues. V lost 3 bases to trimming and J lost 3 bases, with 9 bases between them. Looked up from germline, CDR1 is MNHEY and CDR2 is SMNVEV (reference sequence). Here the CDR3 DNA reads TGTGCCAGCAGTTTCGGAGGGCTTGGGGCCAACGTCCTGACTTTC. This codes for CASSFGGLGANVLTF.

The chain links TRBV6-5 to TRBJ1-6; the D is unclear. Per the germline V gene, CDR1 is MNHEY and CDR2 is SVGAGI. The V end was cut by 5 bases, the J end by 9 bases, with 11 bases between. This CDR3 has 13 amino acids. Here the CDR3 reads CASSTRLGSPLHF. The DNA of the CDR3 is TGTGCCAGCAGTACGAGGCTAGGTTCACCCCTCCACTTT.

The J gene is TRBJ2-3, the V gene TRBV6-6, with 9 bases identical to TRBD2. Germline V gene sequence: CDR1 MNHNY, CDR2 SVGAGI (reference sequence). The CDR3 covers 14 residues. The V and J ends lost 6 bases and 1 base, in that order; junction bases with no gene match: 2. In DNA form, the CDR3 reads TGTGCCAGCAGATCTAGCGGGGGCACAGATACGCAGTATTTT. Translation: CASRSSGGTDTQYF.

This clone was observed once. This chain joins TRBV5-1 and TRBJ1-5; D is perhaps TRBD1 (6 bases). The CDR3 loop spans 14 amino acids. V lost 2 bases, J lost 7 bases, and 13 bases lay in between. Germline V gives CDR1 SGHRS, CDR2 YFSETQ. The CDR3 DNA is TGCGCCAGCAGCTTCCAGGGGCCTTGGCAGCCCCAGCATTTT. Its translation is CASSFQGPWQPQHF.

In regard to this clone: At one end, the junction sequence differs from germline, possibly due to a read error. The rearrangement links TRBV6-1 to TRBJ1-6; D remains ambiguous. CDR3 length: 13 residues. Germline V gene lookup returns CDR1 MNHNS and CDR2 SASEGT. The DNA for the CDR3 is TGTGCCAGCAGCGAAGGCACCGTCCGACCCCTCCACTTT. Translated: CASSEGTVRPLHF.